This is a list of T cell receptor beta chains from one sample in a study of T-cell memory formation after mild COVID-19. TCRdb re-called the 5' RACE reads with MiXCR, one entry per CDR3 protein. The table records about 300,000 distinct CDR3 sequences, around 19% of them present only once. Sequencing was performed on PBMCs or a T cell subset sorted from them (not recorded which). These receptors were collected from a man younger than 35 who had mild COVID-19 (a few samples of this study predate the infection). Cell type and time point are not known. CDR3s include the opening cysteine and the closing phenylalanine or tryptophan. The order of the fields is clone size, D gene, J gene, V gene, CDR3 DNA, CDR3 protein. A D gene is named only where the DNA matches it firmly. Only some rows state a clone size, as once, few, many or a class for expanded clones.

clone size: few; D gene: -; J gene: TRBJ1-2; V gene: TRBV5-6; CDR3 DNA: TGTGCCAGCAGCTCGACAGGCCCTTATGGCTACACCTTC; CDR3 protein: CASSSTGPYGYTF
clone size: -; D gene: TRBD1; J gene: TRBJ1-1; V gene: TRBV3-1; CDR3 DNA: TGTGCCAGCAGCCGGACAGGGGGTGGTGGCACTGAAGCTTTCTTT; CDR3 protein: CASSRTGGGGTEAFF
clone size: -; D gene: TRBD2; J gene: TRBJ2-1; V gene: TRBV7-9; CDR3 DNA: TGTGCCAGCAGCCCCATAAATGTAGCGGGGGCCTACAATGAGCAGTTCTTC; CDR3 protein: CASSPINVAGAYNEQFF
clone size: few; D gene: -; J gene: TRBJ2-1; V gene: TRBV6-6; CDR3 DNA: TGTGCCAGCAGCAGCGGTTCTGAGCAGTTCTTC; CDR3 protein: CASSSGSEQFF
clone size: many; D gene: -; J gene: TRBJ2-1; V gene: TRBV7-2; CDR3 DNA: TGTGCCAGCAGCTTAGGGGCAGGGGACAATGAGCAGTTCTTC; CDR3 protein: CASSLGAGDNEQFF
clone size: few; D gene: TRBD1; J gene: TRBJ2-7; V gene: TRBV5-1; CDR3 DNA: TGCGCCAGCACTGGGGGACAGACCTCCCTACAGACGGGCGGGCAGTACTTC; CDR3 protein: CASTGGQTSLQTGGQYF
clone size: few; D gene: -; J gene: TRBJ2-3; V gene: TRBV7-2; CDR3 DNA: TGTGCCAGCAGCCGGCTTCTTGATACGCAGTATTTT; CDR3 protein: CASSRLLDTQYF
clone size: few; D gene: -; J gene: TRBJ1-3; V gene: TRBV18; CDR3 DNA: TGTGCCAGCTCACCGGAATCTGGAAACACCATATATTTT; CDR3 protein: CASSPESGNTIYF
clone size: -; D gene: -; J gene: TRBJ2-7; V gene: TRBV5-1; CDR3 DNA: TGCGCCAGCAGCTTATCCCCGGGACCGAACTACGAGCAGTACTTC; CDR3 protein: CASSLSPGPNYEQYF
clone size: few; D gene: -; J gene: TRBJ1-1; V gene: TRBV7-2; CDR3 DNA: TGTGCCAGCACCGTATTGACAGGACGGGGAAGGAACACTGAAGCTTTCTTT; CDR3 protein: CASTVLTGRGRNTEAFF
clone size: few; D gene: -; J gene: TRBJ2-7; V gene: TRBV9; CDR3 DNA: TGTGCCAGCAGCGTGGACTCGCTTACCTACGAGCAGTACTTC; CDR3 protein: CASSVDSLTYEQYF
clone size: few; D gene: TRBD1; J gene: TRBJ1-2; V gene: TRBV4-1; CDR3 DNA: TGCGCCAGCAGCCAAGTACAGGGGTTCGGCTATGGCTACACCTTC; CDR3 protein: CASSQVQGFGYGYTF
clone size: many; D gene: TRBD1; J gene: TRBJ1-2; V gene: TRBV7-2; CDR3 DNA: TGTGCCAGCAGCGAGTCCGGGACAGGGTTCTATGGCTACACCTTC; CDR3 protein: CASSESGTGFYGYTF
clone size: -; D gene: -; J gene: TRBJ2-7; V gene: TRBV5-5; CDR3 DNA: TGTGCCAGCAGCTGGTGCCCTGGCGCCACCTACGAGCAGTACTTC; CDR3 protein: CASSWCPGATYEQYF
clone size: -; D gene: -; J gene: TRBJ1-5; V gene: TRBV5-5; CDR3 DNA: TGTGCCAGCAGCTACAGGGACCATCAGCCCCAGCATTTT; CDR3 protein: CASSYRDHQPQHF
clone size: -; D gene: -; J gene: TRBJ2-7; V gene: TRBV6-5; CDR3 DNA: TGTGCCAGCAGCCGAAGTTTGTCCTACGAGCAGTACTTC; CDR3 protein: CASSRSLSYEQYF
clone size: once; D gene: -; J gene: TRBJ1-3; V gene: TRBV7-2; CDR3 DNA: TGTGCCAGCAGCCAAAAGGGGTCCTCTGGAAACACCATATATTTT; CDR3 protein: CASSQKGSSGNTIYF
clone size: -; D gene: -; J gene: TRBJ2-3; V gene: TRBV12-3/TRBV12-4; CDR3 DNA: TGTGCCAGCAGGTACCCATCTAGCACAGATACGCAGTATTTT; CDR3 protein: CASRYPSSTDTQYF
clone size: -; D gene: -; J gene: TRBJ2-2; V gene: TRBV7-9; CDR3 DNA: TGTGCCAGCAGGCCGACAGAGAACACCGGGGAGCTGTTTTTT; CDR3 protein: CASRPTENTGELFF
clone size: -; D gene: -; J gene: TRBJ1-2; V gene: TRBV20-1; CDR3 DNA: TGCAGTGCTAGAGAGACCGTACCCCTCAGTAGTTTGGCCTGGTATGGCTACACCTTC; CDR3 protein: CSARETVPLSSLAWYGYTF